Below, 4 T cell receptor beta chains from the same sample are listed, as sequenced in a study of blood T cell repertoires in COVID-19. Assay used: immunoSEQ multiplex PCR; TCRdb lists only in-frame clones, some missing. This sample has some 290,000 clones, with roughly 88% found just once. The sample comprised peripheral blood. Receptors were obtained from a woman aged 25 to 45 with COVID-19, enrolled during active disease.

This rearrangement joins TRBV6-5 to TRBJ1-5; possibly TRBD1 for D (6 bases). Trimming took 8 bases from V and 6 from J, leaving 14 bases between them. This CDR3 is 13 amino acids long. Per germline, CDR1 MNHEY and CDR2 SVGAGI. The chain's CDR3 is CASGNRESQPQHF. The CDR3 DNA reads TGTGCCAGCGGAAACAGGGAGAGTCAGCCCCAGCATTTT.

The chain has TRBV3-1 (or the pseudogene TRBV3-2) and TRBJ1-1, with a possible D match to TRBD1 (5 bases). In germline, CDR1 is LGHDT, CDR2 YNNKEL (reference sequence). V lost 0 bases and J lost 10, with 18 bases in between. This CDR3 region has 15 residues. The CDR3 DNA reads TGTGCCAGCAGCCAAGATGCGTGGGGCCGGGTTGGAGCTTTCTTT. Amino acid sequence: CASSQDAWGRVGAFF.

The chain recombines TRBV2 with TRBJ1-4; 8 nucleotides agree with TRBD1. The V segment lost 4 bases and the J segment 15 bases; nucleotides outside the gene matches: 10. The CDR3 runs 13 residues. CDR1 is SNHLY, CDR2 FYNNEI, per germline. CDR3 amino acids: CASSGTQGARVFF. The CDR3 bases are TGTGCCAGCAGTGGCACTCAGGGGGCAAGAGTGTTTTTT.

This clone has more than one count but fewer than ten. This sequence joins TRBV27 and TRBJ2-7; 11 bases line up with TRBD2. The CDR3 runs to 15 residues. Trimming at V came to 4 bases and at J to 5 bases, leaving 7 bases not matched to a gene. Germline values: CDR1 MNHEY, CDR2 SMNVEV (reference sequence). Here the CDR3 DNA reads TGTGCCAGCAGTTACTTACTAGCGGGAGCCCACGAGCAGTACTTC. Residues: CASSYLLAGAHEQYF.